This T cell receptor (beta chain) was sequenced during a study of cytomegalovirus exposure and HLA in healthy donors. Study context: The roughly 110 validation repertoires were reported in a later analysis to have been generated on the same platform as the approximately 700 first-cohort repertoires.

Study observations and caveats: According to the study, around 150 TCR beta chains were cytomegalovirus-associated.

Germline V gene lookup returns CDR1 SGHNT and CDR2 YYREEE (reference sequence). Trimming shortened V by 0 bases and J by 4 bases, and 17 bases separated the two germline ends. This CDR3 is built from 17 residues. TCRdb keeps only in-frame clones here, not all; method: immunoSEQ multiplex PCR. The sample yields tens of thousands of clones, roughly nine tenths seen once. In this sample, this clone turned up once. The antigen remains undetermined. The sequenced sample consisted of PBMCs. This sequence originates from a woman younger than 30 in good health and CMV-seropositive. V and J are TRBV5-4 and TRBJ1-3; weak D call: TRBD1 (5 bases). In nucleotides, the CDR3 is TGTGCCAGCAGCTTGGCCGGGGGTTCTCATGTCGGAAACACCATATATTTT. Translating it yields CASSLAGGSHVGNTIYF.